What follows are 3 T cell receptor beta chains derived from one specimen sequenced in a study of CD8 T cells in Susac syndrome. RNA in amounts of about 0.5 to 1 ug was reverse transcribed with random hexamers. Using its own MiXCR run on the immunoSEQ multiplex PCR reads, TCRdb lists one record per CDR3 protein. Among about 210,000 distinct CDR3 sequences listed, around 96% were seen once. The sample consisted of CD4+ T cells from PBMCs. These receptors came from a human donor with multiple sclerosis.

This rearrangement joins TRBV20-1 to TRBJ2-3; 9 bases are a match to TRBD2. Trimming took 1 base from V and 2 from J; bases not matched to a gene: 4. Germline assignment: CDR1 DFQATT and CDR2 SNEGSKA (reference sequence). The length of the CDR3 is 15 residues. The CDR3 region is CSARVWTSVTDTQYF. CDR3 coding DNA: TGCAGTGCTAGAGTCTGGACTAGCGTCACAGATACGCAGTATTTT.

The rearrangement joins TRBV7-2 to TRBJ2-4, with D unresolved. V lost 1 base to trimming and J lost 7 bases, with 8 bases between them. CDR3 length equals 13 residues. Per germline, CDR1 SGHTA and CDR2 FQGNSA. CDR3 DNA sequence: TGTGCCAGCAGCTTAGGGTTCGCCAACATTCAGTACTTC. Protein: CASSLGFANIQYF.

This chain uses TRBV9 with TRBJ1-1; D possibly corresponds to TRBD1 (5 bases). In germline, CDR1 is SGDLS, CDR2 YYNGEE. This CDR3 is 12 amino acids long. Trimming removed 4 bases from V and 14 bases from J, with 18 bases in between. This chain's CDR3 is CASSRIGQGLFF. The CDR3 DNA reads TGTGCCAGCAGCCGAATCGGGCAGGGTCTCTTCTTT.